This TCR beta chain was identified during a study of long-term antiretroviral therapy in people with HIV. Study outcomes and limitations: The study found narrower CDR3 length ranges in HIV repertoires than in controls.

After removal of 2 bases from V and 6 bases from J, the junction contained 9 bases not matched to a gene. Germline V gives CDR1 SGHDT, CDR2 YYEEEE. The CDR3 runs to 16 residues. Survey-level resolution applied to immunoSEQ assay v3.0. Clones were read by immunoSEQ multiplex PCR, and TCRdb kept only the in-frame ones, dropping some. The data contain over 15,000 clones, approximately 80% of them singletons. Comments on this clone: Its antigen is still unknown.

The chain combines TRBV5-6 with TRBJ1-3; TRBD1 matches at 9 bases. The material was unsorted PBMCs, obtained 0.1 years before starting antiretroviral therapy. This TCR was recovered from a young man with HIV. The CDR3 coding sequence is TGTGCCAGCAGCTTCGGGACAGGGATGGTTGCAAACACCATATATTTT. It is translated as CASSFGTGMVANTIYF.